Only a few counts were recorded for the clone carrying this T cell receptor (beta chain). Its matching antigen is unknown. The CDR3 runs 15 residues. Trimming took off 0 bases at V and 3 bases at J, with 12 bases between the two ends. Germline V CDR1 and CDR2: SGHRS, YFSETQ. These data are taken from a study of Graves' ophthalmopathy and Graves' hyperthyroidism. Study at large: Samples of peripheral blood were obtained at initial diagnosis, prior to treatment of any kind.

Amplification from RNA transcripts yielded the TCR beta CDR3 regions. After a first-round RT-PCR with HTBI primers, a second-round multiplex PCR was run. TCRdb redid the calling of the multiplex PCR reads with MiXCR, one entry per CDR3 protein. This table holds roughly 160,000 distinct CDR3 sequences, approximately 40% found once. Notes on the study in general: Most thyroid clonotypes expanded beyond 0.001 frequency were also found in blood.

Uncontrolled infections, pregnancy, lactation or other autoimmune diseases led to patient exclusion. PBMCs were obtained from 10 ml of fresh peripheral blood. Material: peripheral blood. This sequence originates from a man aged 30 to 39 with Graves' ophthalmopathy. The chain carries TRBV5-1 and TRBJ1-1; D gene uncertain. CDR3 DNA sequence: TGCGCCAGCAGCTTGGCCGGGCAGACCCACACTGAAGCTTTCTTT. This codes for CASSLAGQTHTEAFF.